The 17 T cell receptor beta chains reported below all come from one sample, sequenced in a study of technical replicates of blood from a handful of donors. The data were produced by immunoSEQ multiplex PCR, yet TCRdb's version contains in-frame clones alone and is incomplete. The profile shows 40,000 to 55,000 clones, around 95% of them singletons. The sample comprised T cells isolated from PBMCs. The receptors were sampled from a human donor in good health.

This clone occurred once. The chain has TRBV11-2 and TRBJ2-7; 7 bases match TRBD1. With V trimmed by 2 bases and J by 6 bases, 10 bases remained unmatched. There are 15 residues in the CDR3. CDR1 and CDR2 from the germline V gene are SGHAT and FQNNGV. The CDR3 DNA reads TGTGCCAGCAGCTTATTAGGGGGCGCTTCCCTCGAGCAGTACTTC. Its translation: CASSLLGGASLEQYF.

This clone was recorded once. The chain has TRBV29-1 and TRBJ2-7; 7 bases agree with TRBD1. The length of the CDR3 is 13 residues. In germline, CDR1 is SQVTM, CDR2 ANQGSEA. Unmatched junction bases numbered 5, after V lost 6 bases and J lost 0 bases. The CDR3 here is CSVEQGPSYEQYF. The CDR3 nucleotides read TGCAGCGTCGAACAGGGGCCCTCCTACGAGCAGTACTTC.

As concerns this clone: A read error is possible here, since a much larger clone lies one base away. The chain combines TRBV7-9 with TRBJ1-1; D not resolved. V lost 1 base, J lost 5 bases, and 8 bases lay in between. This CDR3 region has 13 residues. Germline values: CDR1 SEHNR, CDR2 FQNEAQ (reference sequence). CDR3 nucleotide sequence: TGTGCCAGCAGCTTAGAAGGAGGAACTGAAGCTTTCTTT. Protein: CASSLEGGTEAFF.

The chain links TRBV29-1 to TRBJ1-2; no reliable D call. Trimming took 6 bases from V and 7 from J, leaving 21 bases between them. Germline values: CDR1 SQVTM, CDR2 ANQGSEA. This CDR3 spans 14 amino acids. CDR3 protein: CSVTLRVAGSGYTF. CDR3 in DNA: TGCAGCGTGACGTTGCGAGTCGCAGGTTCTGGCTACACCTTC.

The chain couples TRBV7-3 to TRBJ2-6; weak D call: TRBD2 (7 bases). Trimming removed 0 bases at V and 4 bases at J, with 10 bases between. The CDR3 extends over 16 amino acids. CDR1 and CDR2 from the germline V gene are SGHTA and FQGTGA. The CDR3 DNA sequence: TGTGCCAGCAGCTTAACGGGGGGGCCCGGGGCCAACGTCCTGACTTTC. It is translated as CASSLTGGPGANVLTF. The full variable domain, with the rest looked up from reference TRBV7-3 and TRBJ2-6, is GAGVSQTPSNKVTEKGKYVELRCDPISGHTALYWYRQSLGQGPEFLIYFQGTGAADDSGLPNDRFFAVRPEGSVSTLKIQRTERGDSAVYLCASSLTGGPGANVLTFGAGSRLTVL.

V gene TRBV6-5 combines with J gene TRBJ2-5; TRBD2 matches at 10 bases. V shed 2 bases and J 5 bases; nucleotides not matched to a gene: 8. The germline gives CDR1 MNHEY, CDR2 SVGAGI. The CDR3 covers 16 residues. CDR3 sequence: CASSYTASGSSETQYF. In DNA form, the CDR3 reads TGTGCCAGCAGTTACACAGCTAGCGGGAGTTCGGAGACCCAGTACTTC.

The chain has TRBV4-1 and TRBJ2-1; 10 bases are shared with TRBD2. J gave up 1 base and V 0 bases, and 9 bases lay outside the gene matches. The CDR3 runs to 19 residues. CDR1 and CDR2 (germline): MGHRA, YSYEKL. The CDR3 loop reads CASSQDLTSGIGSYNEQFF. CDR3 sequence (DNA): TGCGCCAGCAGCCAAGATCTTACTAGCGGGATCGGGTCCTACAATGAGCAGTTCTTC.

V usage is TRBV9 and J usage is TRBJ2-7, with 8 nucleotides matching TRBD1. The V gene's germline CDR1 is SGDLS and CDR2 YYNGEE. The V gene end was trimmed by 3 bases and the J gene end by 2 bases; junction bases not matched to a gene: 13. The CDR3 has 17 amino acids. The CDR3 sequence: CASSANRDRRFPYEQYF. CDR3 in DNA: TGTGCCAGCAGCGCGAACCGGGACAGGAGATTTCCCTACGAGCAGTACTTC. Supplemented by reference TRBV9 and TRBJ2-7, the full variable domain reads DSGVTQTPKHLITATGQRVTLRCSPRSGDLSVYWYQQSLDQGLQFLIQYYNGEERAKGNILERFSAQQFPDLHSELNLSSLELGDSALYFCASSANRDRRFPYEQYFGPGTRLTVT.

The chain uses TRBV21-1 and TRBJ2-4; no check of the table's D call, TRBD2, against the DNA was made. TRBV21-1 is shown as a pseudogene. This CDR3 is 16 amino acids long. The CDR3 DNA follows: TGTGCCAGCAGCGAGCTAACAAGCGGCAGAAGCGTCATTCAGTACTTC. It encodes CASSELTSGRSVIQYF.

This chain links TRBV28 with TRBJ2-3, with TRBD2 matching over 10 bases. With V trimmed by 2 bases and J by 6 bases, 11 bases remained unmatched. The CDR3 spans 17 residues. Germline-derived CDR1 and CDR2 are MDHEN and SYDVKM. The CDR3 sequence is CASSLGASGSRLDTQYF. DNA of the CDR3: TGTGCCAGCAGTTTAGGGGCTAGCGGGAGTCGGCTTGATACGCAGTATTTT.

V usage is TRBV27 and J usage is TRBJ1-5, with D unclear. V lost 3 bases, J lost 7 bases, and 10 bases lay in between. The germline gives CDR1 MNHEY, CDR2 SMNVEV (reference sequence). The CDR3 has 13 amino acids. The CDR3 loop is CASSLTLGQPQHF. The CDR3 DNA sequence: TGTGCCAGCAGTTTGACCCTCGGGCAGCCCCAGCATTTT.

The chain has TRBV5-1 and TRBJ2-2, with D maybe TRBD2 (6 bases). Germline V gene data show CDR1 as SGHRS and CDR2 as YFSETQ. Trimming removed 0 bases at V and 4 bases at J, with 10 bases between. The CDR3 totals 15 residues. CDR3 region: CASSLDGDSTGELFF. In DNA, the CDR3 is TGCGCCAGCAGCTTGGATGGGGACTCCACCGGGGAGCTGTTTTTT.

The table lists this clone with a count of one. The chain uses TRBV27 and TRBJ1-2, with a possible D match to TRBD1 (6 bases). The CDR3 consists of 15 residues. Germline lookup yields CDR1 MNHEY and CDR2 SMNVEV (reference sequence). Trimming removed 4 bases from V and 4 bases from J, with 16 bases in between. CDR3 region: CASSSQGLVFYGYTF. DNA for the CDR3: TGTGCCAGCAGTTCCCAGGGGCTCGTCTTCTATGGCTACACCTTC.

This clone was recorded only once. The chain uses TRBV9 and TRBJ1-3; possibly TRBD1 for D (5 bases). Trimming shortened V by 4 bases and J by 3 bases, and 17 bases separated the two germline ends. Germline-derived CDR1 and CDR2 are SGDLS and YYNGEE. This CDR3 is 16 amino acids long. The CDR3 region has the DNA TGTGCCAGCAGCACTGGGGGGGTCCAGGTTGGAAACACCATATATTTT. Residues: CASSTGGVQVGNTIYF.

This clone was seen just once. This rearrangement joins TRBV7-2 to TRBJ1-5; D may be TRBD1 (5 bases). Deletions cut 0 bases from V and 4 bases from J, with 10 bases between. Germline V CDR1 and CDR2: SGHTA, FQGNSA. The length of the CDR3 is 15 residues. The CDR3 bases are TGTGCCAGCAGCTTAGCGTCGACAGAAAATCAGCCCCAGCATTTT. Encoded protein: CASSLASTENQPQHF.

This clone is a singleton in its sample. V gene TRBV15 combines with J gene TRBJ2-7; perhaps TRBD1 as D (5 bases). The germline V gene encodes CDR1 LNHNV and CDR2 YYDKDF (reference sequence). V shed 5 bases and J shed 2 bases, with 10 bases lying between them. This CDR3 is 13 amino acids long. CDR3 in DNA: TGTGCCACCAGCCCTGGACAAGCCTACGAGCAGTACTTC. It codes for CATSPGQAYEQYF.

The chain uses TRBV6-6 and TRBJ2-5; 7 bases agree with TRBD1. The better agreement between TRBJ2-7 and the DNA end casts doubt on the J call. This CDR3 is built from 13 residues. The germline V gene has CDR1 MNHNY and CDR2 SVGAGI (reference sequence). The CDR3 DNA sequence: TGTGCCAGCTGGGACAGCACTTCCTACGAGCAGTACTTC. It yields the protein CASWDSTSYEQYF.